This is a list of T cell receptor beta chains from one sample in a study of cytomegalovirus exposure and HLA in healthy donors. Some clones are missing from TCRdb's copy, which holds only in-frame ones; the method was immunoSEQ multiplex PCR. The sample yields some 180,000 clones, around three quarters seen once. Sequencing used PBMCs. These receptors all come from a man aged 25 to 45 in good health and CMV-seronegative. Both conserved end residues are part of each CDR3. The D gene is left open where the match is weak. Expanded clones are given a class, and other clones once, few, many or no size at all.

>NA|NA|TRBV5-6|TRBJ1-5|12
TGTGCCAGCAGCCAACGCAGTCAGCCCCAGCATTTT
CASSQRSQPQHF
>NA|NA|TRBV5-6|TRBJ1-6|15
TGTGCCAGCAGCCCGAGGGGGGGGGCGAGGTCACCCCTCCACTTT
CASSPRGGARSPLHF
>TRBD2|NA|TRBV7-9|TRBJ2-1|13
TGTGCCAGCCGACTAGCGGGGATCAATGAGCAGTTCTTC
CASRLAGINEQFF
>TRBD1|NA|TRBV19|TRBJ1-5|16
TGTGCCAGTAGTACACAGGGGGTTAATAGCAATCAGCCCCAGCATTTT
CASSTQGVNSNQPQHF
>TRBD1|once|TRBV30|TRBJ1-6|14
TGTGCCTGGAGCATGACAGGGGAGGATTCACCCCTCCACTTT
CAWSMTGEDSPLHF
>NA|NA|TRBV28|TRBJ1-2|12
TGTGCCAGCAGTCGAGGTAACTATGGCTACACCTTC
CASSRGNYGYTF
>NA|NA|TRBV29-1|TRBJ2-2|13
TGCAGCGTTGGAGGGCCGTACACCGGGGAGCTGTTTTTT
CSVGGPYTGELFF
>NA|NA|TRBV25-1|TRBJ2-2|16
TGTGCCAGCAGTCTCCTGGGGGGAGGAGGTACCGGGGAGCTGTTTTTT
CASSLLGGGGTGELFF
>TRBD1|NA|TRBV10-3|TRBJ1-5|14
TGTGCCATCAGTGAACAGGGGTTGGATCAGCCCCAGCATTTT
CAISEQGLDQPQHF
>NA|NA|TRBV7-6|TRBJ2-3|14
TGTGCCAGCAGCTCTAGGAGCGGCACAGATACGCAGTATTTT
CASSSRSGTDTQYF
>NA|NA|TRBV6-1|TRBJ1-1|13
TGTGCCAGCAGGGGGGCAAGGGACAATGAAGCTTTCTTT
CASRGARDNEAFF
>NA|NA|TRBV9|TRBJ1-2|14
TGTGCCAGCAGCGGGGCTCTGCAAAACTATGGCTACACCTTC
CASSGALQNYGYTF
>NA|NA|TRBV6-1|TRBJ2-7|14
TGTGCCAGCAGTGAAGCAGAACAGGCCTACGAGCAGTACTTC
CASSEAEQAYEQYF
>NA|few|TRBV23-1|TRBJ1-1|15
TGCGCCAGCACCGAGGGTCAGCGGAGCAGTAGAGTGGCTTTCTTT
CASTEGQRSSRVAFF
>NA|NA|TRBV5-1|TRBJ2-7|13
TGCGCCAGCAGCTTGGCCGTCTCCTACGAGCAGTACTTC
CASSLAVSYEQYF
>TRBD2|NA|TRBV28|TRBJ2-1|15
TGTGCCAGCAGTTGGACTAGCGGTACTATAAATGAGCAGTTCTTC
CASSWTSGTINEQFF
>NA|NA|TRBV30|TRBJ2-5|11
TGTGCCTGGAGTGTACTGCGGACCCAGTACTTC
CAWSVLRTQYF
>TRBD1|NA|TRBV7-6|TRBJ2-7|14
TGTGCCAGCAGCGCCGGGACAGATACCTACGAGCAGTACTTC
CASSAGTDTYEQYF
>TRBD1|NA|TRBV27|TRBJ2-3|16
TGTGCCAGCAGTCAGCCCGGACAGGTTGGCACAGATACGCAGTATTTT
CASSQPGQVGTDTQYF
>NA|NA|TRBV27|TRBJ2-1|14
TGTGCCAGCAGTTCAGATACTAGTTACAATGAGCAGTTCTTC
CASSSDTSYNEQFF
>TRBD2|few|TRBV7-6|TRBJ2-7|20
TGTGCCAGCAGCTTACCCCGAAGGGGAGGGACTCGGGAGGGTTACTACGAGCAGTACTTC
CASSLPRRGGTREGYYEQYF
>NA|NA|TRBV5-4|TRBJ2-5|15
TGTGCCAGCAGCTTGGCGGCAGGGAATATAGAGACCCAGTACTTC
CASSLAAGNIETQYF
>NA|NA|TRBV29-1|TRBJ1-1|12
TGCAGCGTTGAAGATCGAGCCGCTGAAGCTTTCTTT
CSVEDRAAEAFF
>NA|NA|TRBV6-5|TRBJ2-1|15
TGTGCCAGCAGAAACCGGGACTTAAGAAACAATGAGCAGTTCTTC
CASRNRDLRNNEQFF
>TRBD2|NA|TRBV9|TRBJ2-3|15
TGTGCCAGCAGCCCACCTAGCGGGAGGGCGGATACGCAGTATTTT
CASSPPSGRADTQYF
>NA|once|TRBV2|TRBJ1-2|15
TGTGCCAGCAGTGAGGGGGCGTCAGGAAAGTTGGCCTACACCTTC
CASSEGASGKLAYTF
>NA|few|TRBV14|TRBJ2-7|14
TGTGCCAGCAGCCAAGGAGGGATGGACTACGAGCAGTACTTC
CASSQGGMDYEQYF
>NA|NA|TRBV7-8|TRBJ1-4|16
TGTGCCAGCAGCCCAAAACGTGACACCGAGGGTGAAAAACTGTTTTTT
CASSPKRDTEGEKLFF
>NA|NA|TRBV29-1|TRBJ1-5|13
TGCAGCGTTGTTGGGGGCGGCAATCAGCCCCAGCATTTT
CSVVGGGNQPQHF
>TRBD1|NA|TRBV14|TRBJ2-1|17
TGTGCCAGCAGCCAAGATAGGGGGACAGGGTTTTCAAATGAGCAGTTCTTC
CASSQDRGTGFSNEQFF
>NA|few|TRBV29-1|TRBJ2-5|13
TGCAGCGCAGTTACTAGCTCTGTCGGGACCCAGTACTTC
CSAVTSSVGTQYF
>TRBD2|NA|TRBV7-9|TRBJ2-1|16
TGTGCCAGCAGTACCGGGACTAGCGGGAGTGTCCATGAGCAGTTCTTC
CASSTGTSGSVHEQFF
>NA|NA|TRBV7-9|TRBJ1-4|14
TGTGCCAGCATCGGATCCCGGGTTAATGAAAAACTGTTTTTT
CASIGSRVNEKLFF
>NA|NA|TRBV13|TRBJ1-1|15
TGTGCCAGCAGCTTAGGGAAGGGGCTGAACACTGAAGCTTTCTTT
CASSLGKGLNTEAFF
>TRBD2|once|TRBV4-1|TRBJ2-3|15
TGCGCCAGCAGCCAACGGACTAGCGGGACAGATACGCAGTATTTT
CASSQRTSGTDTQYF
>TRBD1|NA|TRBV5-1|TRBJ2-4|16
TGCGCCAGCAGCTTAGCCCCGGGACAGGGTCTAAACATTCAGTACTTC
CASSLAPGQGLNIQYF
>NA|NA|TRBV28|TRBJ2-1|14
TGTGCCAGCAGTTTTGCAGGGAAAGGCAATGAGCAGTTCTTC
CASSFAGKGNEQFF
>NA|few|TRBV27|TRBJ1-1|14
TGTGCCAGCAGTCTCGGCGGGGGGGTGACTGAAGCTTTCTTT
CASSLGGGVTEAFF
>NA|NA|TRBV6-5|TRBJ1-2|13
TGTGCCAGCAGCTCAACGGGGGTTTATGGCTACACCTTC
CASSSTGVYGYTF
>TRBD2|NA|TRBV18|TRBJ2-7|15
TGTGCCAGCTCACCAAGGACTAGCGGGACCTACGAGCAGTACTTC
CASSPRTSGTYEQYF
>TRBD1|NA|TRBV5-4|TRBJ2-1|13
TGTGCCAGCAAGAGACAGGGTACGAATGAGCAGTTCTTC
CASKRQGTNEQFF
>TRBD2|NA|TRBV30|TRBJ2-1|16
TGTGCCTGGAGTAGGACTAGCGGGACATCCTACAATGAGCAGTTCTTC
CAWSRTSGTSYNEQFF
>NA|NA|TRBV6-6|TRBJ1-3|16
TGTGCCAGCAGTTACCCCCAGGGTAACTCTGGAAACACCATATATTTT
CASSYPQGNSGNTIYF
>TRBD1|once|TRBV28|TRBJ1-2|16
TGTGCCAGCAGTCCGCCGGGGCCAGGGGGAAGCTATGGCTACACCTTC
CASSPPGPGGSYGYTF
>NA|NA|TRBV21-1|TRBJ2-1|13
TGTGCCAGCAGCAGCGGGCGAGGGAATGAGCAGTTCTTC
CASSSGRGNEQFF
>NA|NA|TRBV27|TRBJ2-7|13
TGTGCCAGCAGTTTATCTCAGGGCTACGAGCAGTACTTC
CASSLSQGYEQYF
>NA|NA|TRBV2|TRBJ2-7|13
TGTGCCAGCAGTGACTCAGGGAACTACGAGCAGTACTTC
CASSDSGNYEQYF
>NA|NA|TRBV5-1|TRBJ2-7|14
TGCGCCAGCAGCTTGGACGGGGAGTACTACGAGCAGTACTTC
CASSLDGEYYEQYF
>TRBD2|NA|TRBV2|TRBJ2-7|14
TGTGCCAGCGTTAGCGGGAGGGCTTCCTACGAGCAGTACTTC
CASVSGRASYEQYF
>TRBD1|NA|TRBV5-1|TRBJ1-1|14
TGCGCCAGCAGCTTTTCAGGGGGGAAGCCCGAAGCTTTCTTT
CASSFSGGKPEAFF
>TRBD1|NA|TRBV11-2|TRBJ1-2|14
TGTGCCAGCAGCGCCAGACAGGGAGTATTGGGCTACACCTTC
CASSARQGVLGYTF
>NA|NA|TRBV2|TRBJ2-2|13
TGTGCCAGCACGACAGCGAACACCGGGGAGCTGTTTTTT
CASTTANTGELFF
>NA|NA|TRBV19|TRBJ1-1|14
TGTGCCAGTAGTCTGCACAGGGAGAACACTGAAGCTTTCTTT
CASSLHRENTEAFF
>NA|few|TRBV6-1|TRBJ1-6|16
TGTGCCAGCAGTAAAGGTTCGACAGCTTATAATTCACCCCTCCACTTT
CASSKGSTAYNSPLHF